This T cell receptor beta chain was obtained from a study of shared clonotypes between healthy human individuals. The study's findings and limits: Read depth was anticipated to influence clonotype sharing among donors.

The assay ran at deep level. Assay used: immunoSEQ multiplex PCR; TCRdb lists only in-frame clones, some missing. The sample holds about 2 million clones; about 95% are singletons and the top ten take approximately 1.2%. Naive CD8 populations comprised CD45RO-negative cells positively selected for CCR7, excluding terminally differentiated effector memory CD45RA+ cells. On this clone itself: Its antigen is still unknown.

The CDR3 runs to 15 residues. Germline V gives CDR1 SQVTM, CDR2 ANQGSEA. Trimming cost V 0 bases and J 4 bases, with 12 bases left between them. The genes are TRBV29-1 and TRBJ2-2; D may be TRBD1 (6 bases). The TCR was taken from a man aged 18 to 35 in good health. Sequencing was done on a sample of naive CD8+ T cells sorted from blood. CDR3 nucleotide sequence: TGCAGCGTTGAAGATGGGGGCGCGGGCACCGGGGAGCTGTTTTTT. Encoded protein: CSVEDGGAGTGELFF.